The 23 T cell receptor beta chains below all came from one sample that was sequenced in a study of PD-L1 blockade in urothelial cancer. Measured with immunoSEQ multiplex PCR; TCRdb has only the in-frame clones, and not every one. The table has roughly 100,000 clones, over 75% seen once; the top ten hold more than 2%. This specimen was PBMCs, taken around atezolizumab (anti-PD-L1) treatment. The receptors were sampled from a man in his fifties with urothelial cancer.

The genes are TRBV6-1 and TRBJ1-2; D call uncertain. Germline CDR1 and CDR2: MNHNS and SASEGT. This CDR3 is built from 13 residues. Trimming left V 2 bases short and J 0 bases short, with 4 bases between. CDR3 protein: CASSEIANYGYTF. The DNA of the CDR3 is TGTGCCAGCAGTGAAATCGCTAACTATGGCTACACCTTC.

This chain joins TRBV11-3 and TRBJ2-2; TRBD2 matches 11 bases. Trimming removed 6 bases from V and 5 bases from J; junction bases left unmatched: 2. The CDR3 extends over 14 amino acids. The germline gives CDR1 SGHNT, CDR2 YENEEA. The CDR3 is CASRGTSGTGELFF. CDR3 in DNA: TGTGCCAGCAGGGGGACTAGCGGAACCGGGGAGCTGTTTTTT.

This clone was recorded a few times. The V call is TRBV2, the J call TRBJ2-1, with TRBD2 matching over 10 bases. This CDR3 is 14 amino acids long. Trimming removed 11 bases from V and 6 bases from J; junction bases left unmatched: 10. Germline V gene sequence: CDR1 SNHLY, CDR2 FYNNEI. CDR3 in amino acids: CASRGTSVSNEQFF. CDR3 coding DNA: TGTGCCTCCAGAGGGACTAGCGTTTCCAATGAGCAGTTCTTC.

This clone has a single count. The DNA of the CDR3 is TGTGCCAGCAAAATACAGGACCTAAATTCACCCCTCCACTTT. This encodes CASKIQDLNSPLHF. The chain is built from TRBV28 and TRBJ1-6, with D possibly being TRBD1 (5 bases). The CDR3 consists of 14 residues. In germline, CDR1 is MDHEN, CDR2 SYDVKM. Trimming took off 7 bases at V and 7 bases at J, with 14 bases between the two ends.

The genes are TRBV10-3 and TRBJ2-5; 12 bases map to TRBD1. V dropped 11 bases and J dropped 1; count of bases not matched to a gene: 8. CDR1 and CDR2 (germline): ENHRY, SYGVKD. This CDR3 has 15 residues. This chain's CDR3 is CAARLGQGAQETQYF. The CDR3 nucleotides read TGTGCCGCCCGATTGGGACAGGGGGCCCAAGAGACCCAGTACTTC.

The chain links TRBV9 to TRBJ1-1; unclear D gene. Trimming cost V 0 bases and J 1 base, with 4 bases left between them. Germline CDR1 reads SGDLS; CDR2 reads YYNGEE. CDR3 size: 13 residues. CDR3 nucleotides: TGTGCCAGCAGCGTAGACTGGAACACTGAAGCTTTCTTT. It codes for CASSVDWNTEAFF.

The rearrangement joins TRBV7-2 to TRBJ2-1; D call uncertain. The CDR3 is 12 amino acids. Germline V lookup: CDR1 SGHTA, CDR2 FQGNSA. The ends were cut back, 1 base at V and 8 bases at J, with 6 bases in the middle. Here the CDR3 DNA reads TGTGCCAGCAGCTTAGTCTTCGATGAGCAGTTCTTC. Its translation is CASSLVFDEQFF.

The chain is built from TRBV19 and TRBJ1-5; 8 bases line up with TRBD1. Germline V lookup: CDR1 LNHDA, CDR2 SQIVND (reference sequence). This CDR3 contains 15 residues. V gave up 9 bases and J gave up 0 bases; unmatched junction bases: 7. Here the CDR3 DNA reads TGTGCCAGCAGGGACAGGATTAATAGCAATCAGCCCCAGCATTTT. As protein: CASRDRINSNQPQHF.

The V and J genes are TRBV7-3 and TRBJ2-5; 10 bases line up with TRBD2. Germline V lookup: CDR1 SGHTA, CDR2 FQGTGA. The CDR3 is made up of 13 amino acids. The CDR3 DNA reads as TGTGCTACGGCTAGCGGGAGTCGGGAGACCCAGTACTTC. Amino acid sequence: CATASGSRETQYF.

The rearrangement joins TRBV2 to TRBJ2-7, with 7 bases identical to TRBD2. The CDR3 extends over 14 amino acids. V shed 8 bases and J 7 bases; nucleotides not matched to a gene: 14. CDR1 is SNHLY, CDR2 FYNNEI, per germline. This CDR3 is CASLGGEITWEQYF. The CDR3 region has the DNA TGTGCCAGCTTGGGGGGGGAAATCACCTGGGAGCAGTACTTC.

The chain's CDR3 is CASRRQGKFNEQFF. DNA of the CDR3: TGTGCCAGCAGACGACAGGGGAAGTTTAATGAGCAGTTCTTC. This sequence joins TRBV11-3 and TRBJ2-1; 8 bases align to TRBD1. Germline CDR1 SGHNT, CDR2 YENEEA. Trimming took 6 bases from V and 7 from J; bases not matched to a gene: 8. The CDR3 consists of 14 residues.

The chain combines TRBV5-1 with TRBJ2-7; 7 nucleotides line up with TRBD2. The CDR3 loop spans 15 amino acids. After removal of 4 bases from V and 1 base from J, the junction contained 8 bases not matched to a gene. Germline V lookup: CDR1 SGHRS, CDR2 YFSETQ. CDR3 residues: CASSPYSGSSYEQYF. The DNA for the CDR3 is TGCGCCAGCAGCCCCTATAGCGGGTCTTCCTACGAGCAGTACTTC.

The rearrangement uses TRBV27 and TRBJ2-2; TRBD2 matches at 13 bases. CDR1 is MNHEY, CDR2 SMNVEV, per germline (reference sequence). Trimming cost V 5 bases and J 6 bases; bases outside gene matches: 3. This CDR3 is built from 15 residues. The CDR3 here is CASSRTSGRPGELFF. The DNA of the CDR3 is TGTGCCAGCAGTAGGACTAGCGGGAGACCCGGGGAGCTGTTTTTT.

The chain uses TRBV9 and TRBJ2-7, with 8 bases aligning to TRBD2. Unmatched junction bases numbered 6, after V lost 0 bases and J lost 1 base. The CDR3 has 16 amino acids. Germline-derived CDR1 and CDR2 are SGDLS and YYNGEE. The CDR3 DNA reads TGTGCCAGCAGCGTAGCGTCGGGACTAGGATCCTACGAGCAGTACTTC. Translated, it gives CASSVASGLGSYEQYF.

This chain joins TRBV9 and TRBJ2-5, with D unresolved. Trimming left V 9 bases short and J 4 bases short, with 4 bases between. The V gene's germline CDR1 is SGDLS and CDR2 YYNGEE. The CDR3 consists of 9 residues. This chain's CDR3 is CANTETQYF. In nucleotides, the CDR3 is TGTGCCAACACAGAGACCCAGTACTTC.

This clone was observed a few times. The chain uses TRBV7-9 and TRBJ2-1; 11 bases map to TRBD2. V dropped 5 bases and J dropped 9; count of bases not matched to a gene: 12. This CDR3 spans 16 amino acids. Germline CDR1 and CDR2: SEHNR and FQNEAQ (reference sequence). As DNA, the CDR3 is TGTGCCAGCAGCCCCATTAGTAGCGGGAGGGCCTCTGAGCAGTTCTTC. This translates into CASSPISSGRASEQFF.

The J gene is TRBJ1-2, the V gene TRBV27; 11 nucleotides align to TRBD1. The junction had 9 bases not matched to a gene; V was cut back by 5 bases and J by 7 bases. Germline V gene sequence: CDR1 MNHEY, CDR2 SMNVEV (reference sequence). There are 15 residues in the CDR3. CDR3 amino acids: CASSPGTGGFGGYTF. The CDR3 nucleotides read TGTGCCAGCAGTCCTGGGACAGGGGGATTTGGTGGCTACACCTTC.

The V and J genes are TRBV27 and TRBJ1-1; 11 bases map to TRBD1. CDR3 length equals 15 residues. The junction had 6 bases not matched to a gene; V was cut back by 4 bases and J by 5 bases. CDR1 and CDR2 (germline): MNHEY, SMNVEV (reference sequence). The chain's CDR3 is CASSWTGGAETEAFF. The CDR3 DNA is TGTGCCAGCAGTTGGACAGGGGGCGCGGAAACTGAAGCTTTCTTT.

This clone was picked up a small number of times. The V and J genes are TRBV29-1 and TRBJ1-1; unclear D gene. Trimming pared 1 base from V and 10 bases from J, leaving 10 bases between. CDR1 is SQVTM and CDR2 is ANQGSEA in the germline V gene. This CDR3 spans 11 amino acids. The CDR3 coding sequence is TGCAGCGTTGAAGGTGTCAGAGGAGCTTTCTTT. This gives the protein CSVEGVRGAFF. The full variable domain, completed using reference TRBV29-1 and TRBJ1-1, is SAVISQKPSRDICQRGTSLTIQCQVDSQVTMMFWYRQQPGQSLTLIATANQGSEATYESGFVIDKFPISRPNLTFSTLTVSNMSPEDSSIYLCSVEGVRGAFFGQGTRLTVV.

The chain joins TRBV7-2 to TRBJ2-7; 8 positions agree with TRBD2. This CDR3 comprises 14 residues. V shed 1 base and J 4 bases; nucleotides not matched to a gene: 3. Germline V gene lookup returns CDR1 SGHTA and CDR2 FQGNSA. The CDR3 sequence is CASSLERESYEQYF. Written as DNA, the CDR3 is TGTGCCAGCAGCTTAGAGCGGGAGTCTTACGAGCAGTACTTC.

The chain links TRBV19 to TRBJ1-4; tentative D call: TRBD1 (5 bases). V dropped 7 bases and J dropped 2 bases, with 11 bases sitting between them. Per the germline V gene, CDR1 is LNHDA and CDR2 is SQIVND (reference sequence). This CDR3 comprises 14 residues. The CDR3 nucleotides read TGTGCCAGTAAAGAGGCAGGGACTAATGAAAAACTGTTTTTT. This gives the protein CASKEAGTNEKLFF. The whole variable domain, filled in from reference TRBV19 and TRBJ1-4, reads DGGITQSPKYLFRKEGQNVTLSCEQNLNHDAMYWYRQDPGQGLRLIYYSQIVNDFQKGDIAEGYSVSREKKESFPLTVTSAQKNPTAFYLCASKEAGTNEKLFFGSGTQLSVL.

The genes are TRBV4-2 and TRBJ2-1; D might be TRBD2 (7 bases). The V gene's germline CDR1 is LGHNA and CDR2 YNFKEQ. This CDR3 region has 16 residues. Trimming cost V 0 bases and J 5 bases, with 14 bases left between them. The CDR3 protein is CASSQDHGEGDNEQFF. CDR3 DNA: TGTGCCAGCAGCCAAGATCATGGGGAGGGGGACAATGAGCAGTTCTTC.

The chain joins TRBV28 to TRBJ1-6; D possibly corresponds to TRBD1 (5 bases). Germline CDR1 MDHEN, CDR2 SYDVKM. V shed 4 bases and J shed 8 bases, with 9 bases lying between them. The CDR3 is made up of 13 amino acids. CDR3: CASSSQGYSPLHF. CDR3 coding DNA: TGTGCCAGCAGTTCGCAGGGTTATTCACCCCTCCACTTT.